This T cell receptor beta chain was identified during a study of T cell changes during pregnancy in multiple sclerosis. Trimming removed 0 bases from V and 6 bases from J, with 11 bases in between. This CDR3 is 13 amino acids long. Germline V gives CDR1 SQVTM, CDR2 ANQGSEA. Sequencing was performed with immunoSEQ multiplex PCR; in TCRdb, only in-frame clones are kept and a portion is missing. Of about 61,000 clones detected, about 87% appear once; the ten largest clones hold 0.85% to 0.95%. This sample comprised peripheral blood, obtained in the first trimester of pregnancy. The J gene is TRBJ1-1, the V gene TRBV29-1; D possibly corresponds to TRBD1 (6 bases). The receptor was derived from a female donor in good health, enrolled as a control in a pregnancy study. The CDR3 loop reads CSVEDAGAPEAFF. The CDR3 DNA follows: TGCAGCGTTGAAGATGCGGGGGCCCCTGAAGCTTTCTTT.